The 3 T cell receptor beta chains below all came from one sample that was sequenced in a study of T cell responses to AZD1222 COVID-19 vaccine. Profiled with immunoSEQ multiplex PCR; TCRdb holds only in-frame clones, not every one. Among 150,000 or so clones listed, about 90% were seen once. The material sequenced was peripheral blood, taken 28 days after the second dose of the MenACWY control vaccine. These receptors originate from an adult who received the MenACWY meningococcal vaccine as a control.

The CDR3 here is CASSQENTEAFF. For the CDR3, the DNA is TGTGCCAGCAGCCAGGAGAACACTGAAGCTTTCTTT. V usage is TRBV6-2 or TRBV6-3 and J usage is TRBJ1-1, with D unresolved. Germline CDR1 is MNHEY and CDR2 is SVGEGT. Trimming cost V 6 bases and J 1 base, with 6 bases left between them. This CDR3 has 12 residues.

The V call is TRBV25-1, the J call TRBJ1-1; D gene uncertain. V was clipped by 3 bases and J by 8 bases, with 13 bases between them. Germline assignment: CDR1 MGHDK and CDR2 SYGVNS. The CDR3 has 13 residues. The CDR3 spells CASSERRVAEAFF. The CDR3 DNA sequence: TGTGCCAGCAGTGAGCGACGGGTCGCCGAAGCTTTCTTT.

The chain recombines TRBV4-3 with TRBJ2-2, with 9 nucleotides matching TRBD1. The V gene end was trimmed by 1 base and the J gene end by 8 bases; junction bases not matched to a gene: 8. The germline gives CDR1 LGHNA, CDR2 YSLEER. The CDR3 has 16 residues. Written as DNA, the CDR3 is TGCGCCAGCAGCCAAGTTGGACAGGGGCCGCCGGGGGAGCTGTTTTTT. Protein product: CASSQVGQGPPGELFF.